The rows below give T cell receptor beta chains drawn from one sample of a study of blood T cell repertoires in COVID-19. Measured with immunoSEQ multiplex PCR; TCRdb has only the in-frame clones, and not every one. The repertoire holds 100,000 to 150,000 clones, with approximately 87% as singletons. Sequencing was performed on peripheral blood. Every receptor here comes from a man aged 70-80 years who had recovered from COVID-19. Each CDR3 is given with its conserved first and last residue. Fields, in order: D gene, clone size, J gene, V gene, CDR3 DNA, CDR3 protein. D genes are given only for firm matches. Clone size is shown for a subset of rows, as once, few, many or a class of expanded clone.

>TRBD2|few|TRBJ2-2|TRBV27
TGTGCCAGCAGTCCCCTAGCGGGATTCAACACCGGGGAGCTGTTTTTT
CASSPLAGFNTGELFF
>NA|NA|TRBJ1-1|TRBV28
TGTGCCAGCAGCCAAAACAGGATGGGAGCTTTCTTT
CASSQNRMGAFF
>NA|NA|TRBJ2-1|TRBV9
TGTGCCAGCAGCGTAGGACGCGGGGAACGCAATGAGCAGTTCTTC
CASSVGRGERNEQFF
>TRBD2|NA|TRBJ2-3|TRBV6-6
TGTGCCAGCTGGACTAGCGGGAGGGGGGATACGCAGTATTTT
CASWTSGRGDTQYF
>NA|NA|TRBJ1-6|TRBV7-6
TGTGCCAGCAGCTTAGGCGGTACGGATTCACCCCTCCACTTT
CASSLGGTDSPLHF
>TRBD1|NA|TRBJ1-4|TRBV28
TGTGCCAGCAGTTTACCCCAGACAGGGTATAATGAAAAACTGTTTTTT
CASSLPQTGYNEKLFF
>TRBD1|NA|TRBJ1-3|TRBV7-2
TGTGCCAGCCGCAGGGGGCCATCTGGAAACACCATATATTTT
CASRRGPSGNTIYF
>NA|NA|TRBJ2-3|TRBV7-9
TGTGCCAGCAGCTTAGCGGGCCAGGACACAGATACGCAGTATTTT
CASSLAGQDTDTQYF
>TRBD2|NA|TRBJ2-5|TRBV13
TGTGCCAGCAGCTACGCCGTCGGACTAGCGGGACTAAGAAAAGAGACCCAGTACTTC
CASSYAVGLAGLRKETQYF
>TRBD2|few|TRBJ2-3|TRBV4-2
TGTGCCAGCAGCCTCTTAGCGGGGGGCACAGATACGCAGTATTTT
CASSLLAGGTDTQYF
>NA|NA|TRBJ1-5|TRBV11-2
TGTGCCAGCAGCTTGGGCCAAAATCAGCCCCAGCATTTT
CASSLGQNQPQHF
>TRBD1|once|TRBJ1-6|TRBV6-1
TGTGCCAGCAGTGAGGCGGCAGGGGGCTCCTATAATTCACCCCTCCACTTT
CASSEAAGGSYNSPLHF
>TRBD2|NA|TRBJ2-3|TRBV29-1
TGCAGCGTTGGCTGGACTAGCGGGGAAGATACGCAGTATTTT
CSVGWTSGEDTQYF
>TRBD1|NA|TRBJ1-4|TRBV5-6
TGTGCCAGCAGCTTACAGGGGGCGAATGAAAAACTGTTTTTT
CASSLQGANEKLFF
>TRBD1|few|TRBJ2-7|TRBV11-3
TGTGCCAGCAGCTCCGGACAGGGACCCTACTACGAGCAGTACTTC
CASSSGQGPYYEQYF
>NA|NA|TRBJ2-7|TRBV18
TGTGCCAGCTCCACCCCTACAGGCTACGAGCAGTACTTC
CASSTPTGYEQYF
>NA|NA|TRBJ1-4|TRBV10-3
TGTGCCATCAGTGACAAACCCGGGGATGAAAAACTGTTTTTT
CAISDKPGDEKLFF
>NA|once|TRBJ2-7|TRBV5-5
TGTGCCAGCAGCCGGGGACTGAACCTTCCCGAGCAGTACTTC
CASSRGLNLPEQYF
>NA|NA|TRBJ2-5|TRBV3-1/TRBV3-2
TGTGCCAGCAGCCAAGATAGCGTGCGGTACAAAGAGACCCAGTACTTC
CASSQDSVRYKETQYF
>NA|NA|TRBJ2-2|TRBV3-1/TRBV3-2
TGTGCCAGCAGCCAGCGCACCGGGGAGCTGTTTTTT
CASSQRTGELFF
>NA|NA|TRBJ2-5|TRBV18
TGTGCCAGCTCACCGTTAAATGAAGAGACCCAGTACTTC
CASSPLNEETQYF
>NA|NA|TRBJ2-3|TRBV4-1
TGCGCCAGCAGCCAGGGCCGAACAGATACGCAGTATTTT
CASSQGRTDTQYF
>TRBD1|NA|TRBJ2-7|TRBV27
TGTGCCAGCAGTCCCGACAGGGGCCATGAGTACTTC
CASSPDRGHEYF
>NA|few|TRBJ1-5|TRBV24-1
TGTGCCACCAGTACCACAGGGTTTGCTCAGCCCCAGCATTTT
CATSTTGFAQPQHF
>NA|NA|TRBJ2-5|TRBV12-3/TRBV12-4
TGTGCCAGCAGGCGGACTGTTAAAGAGACCCAGTACTTC
CASRRTVKETQYF
>TRBD2|NA|TRBJ2-3|TRBV29-1
TGCAGAGCCAGCGGGAGGGCCGCGGATACGCAGTATTTT
CRASGRAADTQYF
>NA|NA|TRBJ2-3|TRBV5-4
TGTGCCAGCAGCATCGGGGGGCCCTCAGATACGCAGTATTTT
CASSIGGPSDTQYF
>TRBD2|NA|TRBJ2-7|TRBV11-1
TGTGCCAGCAGCCTAGCGGGAGCGGGGTACGAGCAGTACTTC
CASSLAGAGYEQYF
>NA|NA|TRBJ2-5|TRBV7-8
TGTGCCAGCAGCTTAGTGTTTGACCCACTGGGAGGGACCCAGTACTTC
CASSLVFDPLGGTQYF
>NA|NA|TRBJ2-5|TRBV10-3
TGTGCCATTCAGGGTTCGGGAGAGACCCAGTACTTC
CAIQGSGETQYF
>NA|NA|TRBJ2-7|TRBV4-2
TGTGCCAGCAGCCAAGATCGACAGTCCTACGAGCAGTACTTC
CASSQDRQSYEQYF